A single sample gave rise to the 10 T cell receptor beta chains below, sequenced in a study of shared clonotypes between healthy human individuals. Produced via immunoSEQ multiplex PCR; TCRdb's table is partial and in-frame only. The sample holds 2,500,000 or so clones, 85% to 95% seen once. The sample was naive CD4+ T cells from PBMCs. Regarding subset: CD45RA+ positively selected. The receptors originated from a young man in good health. Some clones in this sample may be carry-over from other donors' samples.

On this clone itself: Other nucleotide sequences from this sample produce the same CDR3. This sequence joins TRBV15 and TRBJ1-1; D is uncertain. CDR1 and CDR2 from the germline V gene are LNHNV and YYDKDF (reference sequence). V lost 1 base to trimming and J lost 1 base, with 4 bases between them. CDR3 length: 13 residues. CDR3 in DNA: TGTGCCACCAGCAGAGGACAGAACACTGAAGCTTTCTTT. It encodes CATSRGQNTEAFF. Looking up the rest from reference TRBV15 and TRBJ1-1 gives the full variable domain: DAMVIQNPRYQVTQFGKPVTLSCSQTLNHNVMYWYQQKSSQAPKLLFHYYDKDFNNEADTPDNFQSRRPNTSFCFLDIRSPGLGDTAMYLCATSRGQNTEAFFGQGTRLTVV.

V usage is TRBV7-9 and J usage is TRBJ2-7; D is possibly TRBD2 (5 bases). The CDR3 consists of 13 residues. Germline lookup yields CDR1 SEHNR and CDR2 FQNEAQ (reference sequence). The germline V and J ends were trimmed by 5 bases and 4 bases, with 12 bases remaining between them. The CDR3, as DNA: TGTGCCAGCAGCCTGGAGGAGTCATACGAGCAGTACTTC. Amino acids: CASSLEESYEQYF.

This sequence joins TRBV11-2 and TRBJ1-1; a weak D match, TRBD1 (6 bases). V dropped 1 base and J dropped 5 bases, with 11 bases sitting between them. The CDR3 runs 14 residues. Germline V gene data show CDR1 as SGHAT and CDR2 as FQNNGV. The CDR3 DNA follows: TGTGCCAGCAGCTTAGTTGGGGGGCCAACTGAAGCTTTCTTT. Protein product: CASSLVGGPTEAFF. Based on the CDR3 plus reference TRBV11-2 and TRBJ1-1, the full variable domain is EAGVAQSPRYKIIEKRQSVAFWCNPISGHATLYWYQQILGQGPKLLIQFQNNGVVDDSQLPKDRFSAERLKGVDSTLKIQPAKLEDSAVYLCASSLVGGPTEAFFGQGTRLTVV.

CDR3 in DNA: TGCGCCAGCAGCACCGGGACTAGCGGGAGCAAAAGTTACGAGCAGTACTTC. Amino acids: CASSTGTSGSKSYEQYF. The rearrangement joins TRBV5-1 to TRBJ2-7, with 14 bases that match TRBD2. The CDR3 runs to 17 residues. The V segment lost 4 bases and the J segment 4 bases; nucleotides outside the gene matches: 10. CDR1 and CDR2 (germline): SGHRS, YFSETQ.

The chain combines TRBV6-1 with TRBJ2-2; no clear D. The CDR3 contains 15 residues. The V gene's germline CDR1 is MNHNS and CDR2 SASEGT. Trimming took off 11 bases at V and 0 bases at J, with 16 bases between the two ends. This chain's CDR3 is CAADVGLTNTGELFF. In DNA, the CDR3 is TGTGCCGCCGATGTGGGCCTAACGAACACCGGGGAGCTGTTTTTT.

The V call is TRBV11-2, the J call TRBJ2-3; the D is unclear. Germline CDR1 SGHAT, CDR2 FQNNGV. The CDR3 contains 14 residues. Trimming cost V 6 bases and J 0 bases, with 10 bases left between them. The CDR3 sequence is CASSLYGSTDTQYF. The CDR3 DNA reads TGTGCCAGCAGTTTATACGGTAGCACAGATACGCAGTATTTT.

V usage is TRBV7-3 and J usage is TRBJ2-5; the match to TRBD2 covers 9 bases. J was trimmed by 3 bases and V by 5 bases; bases with no gene match: 7. Germline V CDR1 and CDR2: SGHTA, FQGTGA. The CDR3 is 15 residues long. CDR3 protein: CASSPFGGGEETQYF. The CDR3, as DNA: TGTGCCAGCAGCCCGTTCGGCGGGGGGGAAGAGACCCAGTACTTC. The variable domain in full, completed from reference TRBV7-3 and TRBJ2-5, reads GAGVSQTPSNKVTEKGKYVELRCDPISGHTALYWYRQSLGQGPEFLIYFQGTGAADDSGLPNDRFFAVRPEGSVSTLKIQRTERGDSAVYLCASSPFGGGEETQYFGPGTRLLVL.

This clone was found once. Other DNA sequences in this specimen translate into the identical CDR3. The chain combines TRBV28 with TRBJ1-3; no reliable D call. This CDR3 region has 13 residues. Germline CDR1 MDHEN, CDR2 SYDVKM. V lost 4 bases, J lost 0 bases, and 4 bases lay in between. The CDR3 loop is CASSWGSGNTIYF. DNA for the CDR3: TGTGCCAGCAGTTGGGGCTCTGGAAACACCATATATTTT.

The chain recombines TRBV6-5 with TRBJ2-2; weak D call: TRBD2 (6 bases). In germline, CDR1 is MNHEY, CDR2 SVGAGI. Trimming stripped 7 bases from V and 4 bases from J, with 16 bases between. The CDR3 is 15 residues long. This CDR3 is CASTHSGVATGELFF. CDR3 sequence (DNA): TGTGCCAGCACCCACTCGGGGGTAGCCACCGGGGAGCTGTTTTTT.

V gene TRBV7-3 combines with J gene TRBJ2-2; D gene ambiguous. Germline CDR1 SGHTA, CDR2 FQGTGA. V lost 1 base to trimming and J lost 7 bases, with 7 bases between them. The CDR3 has 13 amino acids. As DNA, the CDR3 is TGTGCCAGCAGCTTAAACAGTCACGGGGAGCTGTTTTTT. Its protein is CASSLNSHGELFF.